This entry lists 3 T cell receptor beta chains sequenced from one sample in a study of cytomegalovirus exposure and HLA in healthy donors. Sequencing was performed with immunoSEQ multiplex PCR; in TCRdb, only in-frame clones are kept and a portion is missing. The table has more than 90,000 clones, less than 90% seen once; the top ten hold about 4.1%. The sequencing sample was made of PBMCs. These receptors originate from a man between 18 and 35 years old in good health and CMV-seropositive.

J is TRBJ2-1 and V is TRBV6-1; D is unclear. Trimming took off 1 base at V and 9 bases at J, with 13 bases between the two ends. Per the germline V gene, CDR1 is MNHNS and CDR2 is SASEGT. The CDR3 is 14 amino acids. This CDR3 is CASSEGNPPSEQFF. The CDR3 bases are TGTGCCAGCAGTGAAGGTAATCCCCCCAGTGAGCAGTTCTTC.

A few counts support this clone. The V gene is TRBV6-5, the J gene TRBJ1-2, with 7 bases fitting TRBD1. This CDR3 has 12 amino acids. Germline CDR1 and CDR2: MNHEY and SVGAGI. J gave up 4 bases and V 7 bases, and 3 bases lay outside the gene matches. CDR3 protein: CASKQGLYGYTF. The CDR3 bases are TGTGCCAGCAAACAGGGGCTCTATGGCTACACCTTC.

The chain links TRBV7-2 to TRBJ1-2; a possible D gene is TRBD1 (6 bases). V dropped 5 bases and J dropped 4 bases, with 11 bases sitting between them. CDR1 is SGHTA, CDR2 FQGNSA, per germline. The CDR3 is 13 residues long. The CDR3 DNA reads TGTGCCAGCAGCGTCGGGACAAGCTATGGCTACACCTTC. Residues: CASSVGTSYGYTF.